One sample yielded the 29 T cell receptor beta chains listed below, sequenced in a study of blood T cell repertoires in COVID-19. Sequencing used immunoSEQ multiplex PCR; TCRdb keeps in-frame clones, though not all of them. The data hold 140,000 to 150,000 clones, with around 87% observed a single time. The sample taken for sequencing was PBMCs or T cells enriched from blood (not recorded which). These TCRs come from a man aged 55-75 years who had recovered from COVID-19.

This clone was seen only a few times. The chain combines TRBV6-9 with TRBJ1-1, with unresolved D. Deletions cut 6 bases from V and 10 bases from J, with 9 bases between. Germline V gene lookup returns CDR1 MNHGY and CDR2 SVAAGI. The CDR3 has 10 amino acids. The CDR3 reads CASREFGAFF. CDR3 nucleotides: TGTGCCAGCAGGGAGTTTGGAGCTTTCTTT.

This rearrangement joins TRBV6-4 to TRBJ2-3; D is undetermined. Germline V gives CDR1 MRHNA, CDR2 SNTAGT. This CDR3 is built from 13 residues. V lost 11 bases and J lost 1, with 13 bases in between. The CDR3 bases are TGTGCCCTCCCCCTCGGTGGCACAGATACGCAGTATTTT. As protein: CALPLGGTDTQYF.

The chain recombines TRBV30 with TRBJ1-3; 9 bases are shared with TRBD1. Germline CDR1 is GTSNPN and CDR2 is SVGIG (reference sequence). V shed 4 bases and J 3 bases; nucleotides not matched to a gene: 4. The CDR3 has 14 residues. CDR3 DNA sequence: TGTGCCTGGACCGGGACAGGGTTTGGAAACACCATATATTTT. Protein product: CAWTGTGFGNTIYF.

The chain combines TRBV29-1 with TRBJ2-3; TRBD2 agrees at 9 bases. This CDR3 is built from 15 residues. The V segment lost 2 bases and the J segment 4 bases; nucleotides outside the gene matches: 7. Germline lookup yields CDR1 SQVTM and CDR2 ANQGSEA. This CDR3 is CSVELRREGPDTQYF. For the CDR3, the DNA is TGCAGCGTTGAATTGCGGCGGGAGGGCCCAGATACGCAGTATTTT.

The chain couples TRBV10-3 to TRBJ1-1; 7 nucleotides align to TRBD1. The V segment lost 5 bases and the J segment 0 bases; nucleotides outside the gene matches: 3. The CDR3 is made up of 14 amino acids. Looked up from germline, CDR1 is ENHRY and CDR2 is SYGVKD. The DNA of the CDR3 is TGTGCCATCAGTCGGGACAGTATGAACACTGAAGCTTTCTTT. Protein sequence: CAISRDSMNTEAFF.

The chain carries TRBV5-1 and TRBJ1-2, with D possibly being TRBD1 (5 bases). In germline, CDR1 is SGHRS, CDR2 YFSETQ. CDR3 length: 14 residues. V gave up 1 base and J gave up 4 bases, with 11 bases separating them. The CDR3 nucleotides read TGCGCCAGCAGCTTGCCCTCCGACAGCTATGGCTACACCTTC. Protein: CASSLPSDSYGYTF.

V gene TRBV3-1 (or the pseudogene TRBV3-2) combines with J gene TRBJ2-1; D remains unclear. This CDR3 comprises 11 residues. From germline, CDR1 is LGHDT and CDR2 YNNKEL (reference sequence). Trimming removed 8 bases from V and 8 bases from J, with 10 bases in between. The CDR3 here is CASGSADEQFF. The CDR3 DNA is TGTGCCAGCGGGTCCGCGGATGAGCAGTTCTTC.

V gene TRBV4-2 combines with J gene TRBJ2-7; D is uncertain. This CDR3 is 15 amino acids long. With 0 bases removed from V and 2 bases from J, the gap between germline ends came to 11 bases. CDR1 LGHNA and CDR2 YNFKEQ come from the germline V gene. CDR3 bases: TGTGCCAGCAGCCAAGATAACAGTTTAACCTACGAGCAGTACTTC. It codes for CASSQDNSLTYEQYF.

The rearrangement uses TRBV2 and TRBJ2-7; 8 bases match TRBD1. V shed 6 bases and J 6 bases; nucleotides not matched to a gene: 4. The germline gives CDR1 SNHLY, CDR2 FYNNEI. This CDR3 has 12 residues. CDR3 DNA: TGTGCCAGCAGACCGGACAGGGCCGAGCAGTACTTC. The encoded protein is CASRPDRAEQYF.

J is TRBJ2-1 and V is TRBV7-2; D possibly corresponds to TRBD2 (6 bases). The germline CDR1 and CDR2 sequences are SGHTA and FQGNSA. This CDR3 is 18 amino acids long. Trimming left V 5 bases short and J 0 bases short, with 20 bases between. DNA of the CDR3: TGTGCCAGCAGCGATACCTGGAGCGGGTCGAGCTCCTACAATGAGCAGTTCTTC. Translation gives CASSDTWSGSSSYNEQFF. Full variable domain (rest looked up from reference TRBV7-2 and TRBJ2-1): GAGVSQSPSNKVTEKGKDVELRCDPISGHTALYWYRQSLGQGLEFLIYFQGNSAPDKSGLPSDRFSAERTGGSVSTLTIQRTQQEDSAVYLCASSDTWSGSSSYNEQFFGPGTRLTVL.

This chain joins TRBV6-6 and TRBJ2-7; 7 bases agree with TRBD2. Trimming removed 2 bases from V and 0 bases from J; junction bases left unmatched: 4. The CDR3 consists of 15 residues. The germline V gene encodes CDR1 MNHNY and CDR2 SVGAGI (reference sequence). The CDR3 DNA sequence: TGTGCCAGCAGTTACGTGGGAGGGACCTCCTACGAGCAGTACTTC. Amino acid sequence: CASSYVGGTSYEQYF.

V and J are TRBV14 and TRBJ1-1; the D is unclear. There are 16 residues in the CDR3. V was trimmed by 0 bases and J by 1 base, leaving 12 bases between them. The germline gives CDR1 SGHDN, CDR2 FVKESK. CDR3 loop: CASSQEATLPNTEAFF. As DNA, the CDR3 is TGTGCCAGCAGCCAAGAAGCGACTCTCCCGAACACTGAAGCTTTCTTT.

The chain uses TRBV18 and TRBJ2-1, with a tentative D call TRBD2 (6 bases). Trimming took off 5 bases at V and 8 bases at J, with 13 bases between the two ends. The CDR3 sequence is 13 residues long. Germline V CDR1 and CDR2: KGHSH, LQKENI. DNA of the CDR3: TGTGCCAGCTCATCGACTAGAAGCGATGAGCAGTTCTTC. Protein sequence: CASSSTRSDEQFF.

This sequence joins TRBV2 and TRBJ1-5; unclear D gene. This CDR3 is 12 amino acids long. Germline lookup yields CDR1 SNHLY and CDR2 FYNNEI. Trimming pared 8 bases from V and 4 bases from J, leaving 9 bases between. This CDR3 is CASGSGNQPQHF. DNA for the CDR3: TGTGCCAGCGGTTCAGGTAATCAGCCCCAGCATTTT.

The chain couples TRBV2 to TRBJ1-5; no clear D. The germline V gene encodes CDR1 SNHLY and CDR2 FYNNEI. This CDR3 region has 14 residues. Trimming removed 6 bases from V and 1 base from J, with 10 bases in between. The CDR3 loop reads CASREDGSNQPQHF. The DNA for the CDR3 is TGTGCCAGCAGGGAGGACGGGAGCAATCAGCCCCAGCATTTT.

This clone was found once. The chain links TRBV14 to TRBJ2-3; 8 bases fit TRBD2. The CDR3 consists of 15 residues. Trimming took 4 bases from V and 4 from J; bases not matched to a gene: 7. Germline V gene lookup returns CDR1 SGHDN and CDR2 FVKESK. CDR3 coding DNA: TGTGCCAGCAGCCTACTGGGACTAGAGGCAGATACGCAGTATTTT. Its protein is CASSLLGLEADTQYF.

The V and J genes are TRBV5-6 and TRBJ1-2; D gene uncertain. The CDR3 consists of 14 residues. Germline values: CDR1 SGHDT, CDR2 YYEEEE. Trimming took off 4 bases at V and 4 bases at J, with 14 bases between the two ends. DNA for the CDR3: TGTGCCAGCAGCCCGTCCCTTAAGCCCTATGGCTACACCTTC. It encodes CASSPSLKPYGYTF.

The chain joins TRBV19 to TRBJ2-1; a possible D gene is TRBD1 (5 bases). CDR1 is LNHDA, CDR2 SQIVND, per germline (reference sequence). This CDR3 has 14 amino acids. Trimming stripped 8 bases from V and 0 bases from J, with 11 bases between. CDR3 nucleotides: TGTGCCAGTGAAACAGGAGACTCCTACAATGAGCAGTTCTTC. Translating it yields CASETGDSYNEQFF.

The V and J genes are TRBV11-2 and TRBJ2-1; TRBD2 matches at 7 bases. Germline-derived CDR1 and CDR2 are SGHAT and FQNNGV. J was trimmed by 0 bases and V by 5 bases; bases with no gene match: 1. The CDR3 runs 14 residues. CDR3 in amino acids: CASSRTSSYNEQFF. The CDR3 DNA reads TGTGCCAGCAGCAGGACTAGCTCCTACAATGAGCAGTTCTTC.

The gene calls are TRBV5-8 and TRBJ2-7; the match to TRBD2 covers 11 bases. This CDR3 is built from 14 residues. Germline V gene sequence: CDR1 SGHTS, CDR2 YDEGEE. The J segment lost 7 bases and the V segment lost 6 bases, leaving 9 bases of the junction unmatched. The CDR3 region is CASTLAGGPLEQYF. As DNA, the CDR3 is TGTGCCAGCACCCTAGCGGGGGGACCTTTGGAGCAGTACTTC.

The CDR3 DNA reads TGTGCCAGCAGCTTATCTACCCCGGACAATGAGCAGTTCTTC. This sequence encodes CASSLSTPDNEQFF. The chain couples TRBV11-2 to TRBJ2-1, with D uncertain. Trimming shortened V by 2 bases and J by 5 bases, and 10 bases separated the two germline ends. There are 14 residues in the CDR3. Per germline, CDR1 SGHAT and CDR2 FQNNGV.

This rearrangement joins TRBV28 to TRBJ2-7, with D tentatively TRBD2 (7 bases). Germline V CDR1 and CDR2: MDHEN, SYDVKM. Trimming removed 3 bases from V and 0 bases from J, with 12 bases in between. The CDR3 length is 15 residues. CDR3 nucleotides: TGTGCCAGCAGTTTTTTCCGGGGGGCCTCCTACGAGCAGTACTTC. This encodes CASSFFRGASYEQYF.

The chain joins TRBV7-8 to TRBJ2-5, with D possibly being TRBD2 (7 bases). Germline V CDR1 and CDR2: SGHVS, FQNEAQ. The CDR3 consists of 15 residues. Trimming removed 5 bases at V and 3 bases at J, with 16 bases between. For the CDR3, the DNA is TGTGCCAGCAGCCACCTAGGGGGGGCCAAAGAGACCCAGTACTTC. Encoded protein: CASSHLGGAKETQYF. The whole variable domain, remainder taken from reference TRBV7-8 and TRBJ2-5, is GAGVSQSPRYKVAKRGQDVALRCDPISGHVSLFWYQQALGQGPEFLTYFQNEAQLDKSGLPSDRFFAERPEGSVSTLKIQRTQQEDSAVYLCASSHLGGAKETQYFGPGTRLLVL.

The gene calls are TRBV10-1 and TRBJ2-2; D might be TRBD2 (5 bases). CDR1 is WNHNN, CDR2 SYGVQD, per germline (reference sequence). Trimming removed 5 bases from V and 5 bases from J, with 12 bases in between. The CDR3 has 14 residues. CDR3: CASSQRRETGELFF. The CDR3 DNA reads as TGCGCCAGCAGTCAGCGTAGGGAGACCGGGGAGCTGTTTTTT.

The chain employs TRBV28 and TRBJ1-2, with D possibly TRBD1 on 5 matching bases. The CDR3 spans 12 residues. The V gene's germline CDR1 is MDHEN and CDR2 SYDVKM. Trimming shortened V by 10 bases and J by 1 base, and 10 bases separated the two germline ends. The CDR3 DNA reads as TGTGCCACTCGGGGGGTTAACTATGGCTACACCTTC. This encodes CATRGVNYGYTF.

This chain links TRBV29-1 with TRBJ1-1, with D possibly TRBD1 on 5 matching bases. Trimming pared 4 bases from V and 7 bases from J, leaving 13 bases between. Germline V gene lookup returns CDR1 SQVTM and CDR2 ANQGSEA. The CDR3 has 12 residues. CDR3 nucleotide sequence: TGCAGCGTTGCGGGGGACGTCCGTGAAGCTTTCTTT. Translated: CSVAGDVREAFF.

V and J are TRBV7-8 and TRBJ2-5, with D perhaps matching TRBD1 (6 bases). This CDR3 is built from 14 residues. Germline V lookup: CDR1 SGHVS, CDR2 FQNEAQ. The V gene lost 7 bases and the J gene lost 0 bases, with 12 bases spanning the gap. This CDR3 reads CASNLQGYQETQYF. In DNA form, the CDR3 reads TGTGCCAGCAACCTCCAGGGGTACCAAGAGACCCAGTACTTC.

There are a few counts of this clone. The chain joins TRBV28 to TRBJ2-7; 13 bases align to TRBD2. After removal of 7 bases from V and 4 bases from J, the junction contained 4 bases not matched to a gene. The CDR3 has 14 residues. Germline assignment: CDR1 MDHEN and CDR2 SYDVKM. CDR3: CASTTSGRGYEQYF. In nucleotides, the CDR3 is TGTGCCAGCACAACTAGCGGGAGGGGTTACGAGCAGTACTTC.

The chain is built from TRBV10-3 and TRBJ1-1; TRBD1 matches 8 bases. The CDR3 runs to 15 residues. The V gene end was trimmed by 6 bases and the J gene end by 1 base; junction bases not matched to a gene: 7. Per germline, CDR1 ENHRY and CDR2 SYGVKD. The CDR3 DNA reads TGTGCCATCAGCCCCCGACAGGGGACGAACACTGAAGCTTTCTTT. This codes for CAISPRQGTNTEAFF.